A selection of T cell receptor beta chains follows, all from one sample in a study of blood T cells in healthy people across ages. One entry per CDR3 protein, called by TCRdb with MiXCR from the 5' RACE reads. The table has 600,000 to 900,000 distinct CDR3 sequences, about a quarter seen once. Separately, the same data were catalogued under a study of T cells of mothers and their children.

The sequenced sample consisted of blood. The receptors here all came from a boy younger than 18 in good health. The CDR3 runs from the conserved cysteine through the conserved F or W.

j_gene	v_gene	len	CDR3aa
TRBJ2-2	TRBV5-1	14	CASSLEGYTGELFF
TRBJ1-6	TRBV10-3	14	CAIPFLRDGSPLHF
TRBJ2-6	TRBV5-1	16	CASSTQVPSGANVLTF
TRBJ1-3	TRBV25-1	17	CASSESGGGRVGNTIYF
TRBJ2-3	TRBV28	15	CASSFVRGTGDTQYF
TRBJ2-6	TRBV5-1	16	CASSSGAFSGANVLTF
TRBJ2-1	TRBV6-6	16	CASSYVHSSAYNEQFF
TRBJ2-5	TRBV12-3/TRBV12-4	14	CASSPLAGVETQYF
TRBJ1-5	TRBV9	15	CASSVEGGGNQPQHF
TRBJ1-5	TRBV27	14	CASSKVDSNQPQHF
TRBJ2-1	TRBV14	16	CASSTNWMQGETEQFF
TRBJ1-1	TRBV7-3	15	CASSRDTFSNTEAFF
TRBJ1-6	TRBV20-1	15	CSADPARGYNSPLHF
.	TRBV20-1	13	CSATEGVSYEQYF
TRBJ2-3	TRBV12-3/TRBV12-4	17	CASSSRLADRGTDTQYF
TRBJ2-7	TRBV11-2	17	CASSLVGRRGGSYEQYF
TRBJ2-7	TRBV20-1	17	CSATEGGTGQTYYEQYF
TRBJ1-4	TRBV15	14	CATSRDTVNEKLFF
TRBJ2-7	TRBV7-9	14	CASSPGEGPYEQYF
TRBJ2-1	TRBV7-9	15	CASTRRGAVTDEQFF
TRBJ1-2	TRBV5-5	15	CASSFGGGPNYGYTF
TRBJ1-2	TRBV14	14	CASSQGGQGQGSTF
TRBJ1-5	TRBV7-8	14	CASSLIQGYQPQHF
TRBJ1-4	TRBV9	16	CASSPRGSATNEKLFF
TRBJ1-2	TRBV5-1	16	CASSLGLTGGVYGYTF
.	TRBV9	15	CASSVEDSFYSTQYF
TRBJ1-1	TRBV7-3	15	CASSLSSGTGTEAFF
TRBJ2-5	TRBV12-3/TRBV12-4	12	CASSLAVETQYF
.	TRBV6-6	14	CASSYRGSGETQYF
TRBJ1-1	TRBV29-1	13	CSVARGGHTEAFF
TRBJ2-1	TRBV7-9	14	CVSSSKGQGAEQFF
TRBJ1-1	TRBV6-6	14	CASSTGQFNTEAFF
TRBJ1-1	TRBV28	15	CASSLLGPGSTEAFF
TRBJ2-7	TRBV27	14	CASSATGIPYEQYF
TRBJ2-3	TRBV4-1	16	CASSQERSGSTDTQYF